The clone carrying this T cell receptor (beta chain) came up a few times. This specimen comes from a study of early T cells in non-severe SARS-CoV-2 infection. Study overall: The authors sequenced bulk RNA from unsorted whole blood, leaving chains unpaired.

TCRdb itself ran the 5' RACE reads through MiXCR, one entry per CDR3 protein. The data contain under 35,000 distinct CDR3 sequences, around 7% of them seen just once; the ten biggest clones take up approximately 4.1%. Looked up from germline, CDR1 is SQVTM and CDR2 is ANQGSEA. This CDR3 region has 14 residues. V dropped 3 bases and J dropped 6 bases, with 17 bases sitting between them. The V gene is TRBV29-1, the J gene TRBJ1-1; D not resolved. Input material: whole blood. The TCR sequence derives from an adult who was a healthcare worker with PCR-confirmed SARS-CoV-2 infection or an uninfected control (not recorded which). Here the CDR3 DNA reads TGCAGCGTTGATGAGCGGGTCGAACTTTCTGAAGCTTTCTTT. It translates to CSVDERVELSEAFF.